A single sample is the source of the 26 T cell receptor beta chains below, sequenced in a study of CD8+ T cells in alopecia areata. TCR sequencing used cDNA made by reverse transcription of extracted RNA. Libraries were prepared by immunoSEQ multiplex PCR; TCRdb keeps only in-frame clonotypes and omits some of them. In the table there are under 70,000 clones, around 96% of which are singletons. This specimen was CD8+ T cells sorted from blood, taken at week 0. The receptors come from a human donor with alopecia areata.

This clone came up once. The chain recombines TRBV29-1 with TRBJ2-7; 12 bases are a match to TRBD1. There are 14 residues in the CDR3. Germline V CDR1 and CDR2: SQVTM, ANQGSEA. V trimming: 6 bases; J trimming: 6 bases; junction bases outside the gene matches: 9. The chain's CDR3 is CSVYAGTGGLEQYF. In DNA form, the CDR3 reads TGCAGCGTGTACGCCGGGACAGGGGGCCTCGAGCAGTACTTC.

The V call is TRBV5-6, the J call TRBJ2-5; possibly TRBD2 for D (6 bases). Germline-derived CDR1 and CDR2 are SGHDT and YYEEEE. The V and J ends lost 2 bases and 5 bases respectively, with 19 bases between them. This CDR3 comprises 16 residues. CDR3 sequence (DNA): TGTGCCAGCAGCTTTGCTTTGAGGGGAGGCTCGGAGACCCAGTACTTC. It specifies CASSFALRGGSETQYF.

The chain's CDR3 is CASSRRDTSYEQYF. The CDR3 coding sequence is TGTGCCAGCAGCCGGAGGGACACGTCCTACGAGCAGTACTTC. The chain has TRBV7-2 and TRBJ2-7; D possibly matches TRBD1 or TRBD2 (6 bases each). The CDR3 is 14 amino acids. The V gene lost 5 bases and the J gene lost 1 base, with 12 bases spanning the gap. Germline CDR1 reads SGHTA; CDR2 reads FQGNSA.

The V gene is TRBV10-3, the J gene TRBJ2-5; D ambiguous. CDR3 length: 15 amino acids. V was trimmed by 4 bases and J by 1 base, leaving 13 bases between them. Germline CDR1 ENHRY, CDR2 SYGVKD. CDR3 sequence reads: CAISGRDLSQETQYF. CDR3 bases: TGTGCCATCAGTGGTCGTGACCTATCCCAAGAGACCCAGTACTTC.

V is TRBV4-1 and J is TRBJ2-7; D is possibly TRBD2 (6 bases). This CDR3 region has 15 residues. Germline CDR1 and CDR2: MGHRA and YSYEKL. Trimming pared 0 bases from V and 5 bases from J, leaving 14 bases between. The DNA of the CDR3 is TGCGCCAGCAGCCAAGAGGGCTTTGGGAGGAACGAGCAGTACTTC. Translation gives CASSQEGFGRNEQYF.

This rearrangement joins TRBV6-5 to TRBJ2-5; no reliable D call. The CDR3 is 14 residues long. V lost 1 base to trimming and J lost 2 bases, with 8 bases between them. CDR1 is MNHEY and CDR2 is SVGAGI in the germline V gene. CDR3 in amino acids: CASSYFGGQETQYF. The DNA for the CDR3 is TGTGCCAGCAGTTACTTCGGCGGACAAGAGACCCAGTACTTC.

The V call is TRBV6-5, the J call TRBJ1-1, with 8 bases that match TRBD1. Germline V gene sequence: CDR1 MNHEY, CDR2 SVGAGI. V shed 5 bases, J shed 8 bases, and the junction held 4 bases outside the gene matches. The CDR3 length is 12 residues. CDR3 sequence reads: CASSTDRGEAFF. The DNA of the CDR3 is TGTGCCAGCAGTACCGACAGGGGCGAAGCTTTCTTT.

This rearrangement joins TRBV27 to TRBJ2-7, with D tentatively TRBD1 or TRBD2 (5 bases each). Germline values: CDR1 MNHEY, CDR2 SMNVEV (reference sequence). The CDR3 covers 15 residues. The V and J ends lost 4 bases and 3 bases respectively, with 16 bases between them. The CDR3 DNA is TGTGCCAGCAGTTCACCAGGGACCCGGGGCTACGAGCAGTACTTC. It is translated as CASSSPGTRGYEQYF.

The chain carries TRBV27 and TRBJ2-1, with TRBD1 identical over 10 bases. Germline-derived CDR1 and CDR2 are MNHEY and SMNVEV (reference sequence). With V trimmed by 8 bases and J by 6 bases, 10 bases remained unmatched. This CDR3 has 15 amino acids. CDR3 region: CASCPMWTGGNEQFF. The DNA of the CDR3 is TGTGCCAGCTGCCCCATGTGGACAGGGGGCAATGAGCAGTTCTTC.

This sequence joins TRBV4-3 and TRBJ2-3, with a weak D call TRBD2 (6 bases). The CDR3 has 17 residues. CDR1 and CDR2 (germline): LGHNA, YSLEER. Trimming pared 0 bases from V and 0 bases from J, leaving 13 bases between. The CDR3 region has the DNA TGCGCCAGCAGCCAAGAGAGGGTAGGGACTAGCACAGATACGCAGTATTTT. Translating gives CASSQERVGTSTDTQYF.

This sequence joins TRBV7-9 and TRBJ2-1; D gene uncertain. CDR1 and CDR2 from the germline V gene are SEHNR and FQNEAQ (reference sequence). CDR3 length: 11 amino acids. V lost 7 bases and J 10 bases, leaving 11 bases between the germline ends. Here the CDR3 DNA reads TGTGCCAGCACCCCGATGGGCGAGCAGTTCTTC. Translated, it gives CASTPMGEQFF.

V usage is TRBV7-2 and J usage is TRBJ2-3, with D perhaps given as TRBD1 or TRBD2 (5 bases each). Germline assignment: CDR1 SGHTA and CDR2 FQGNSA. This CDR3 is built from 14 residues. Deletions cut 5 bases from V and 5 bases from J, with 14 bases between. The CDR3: CASSLLGARDTQYF. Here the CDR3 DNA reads TGTGCCAGCAGCCTACTAGGGGCGAGAGATACGCAGTATTTT.

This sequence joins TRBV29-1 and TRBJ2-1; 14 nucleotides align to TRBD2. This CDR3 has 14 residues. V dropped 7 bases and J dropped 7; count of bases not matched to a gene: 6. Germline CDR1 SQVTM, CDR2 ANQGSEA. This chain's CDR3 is CSARLAGGRNEQFF. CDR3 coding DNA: TGCAGCGCAAGACTAGCGGGGGGGCGGAATGAGCAGTTCTTC.

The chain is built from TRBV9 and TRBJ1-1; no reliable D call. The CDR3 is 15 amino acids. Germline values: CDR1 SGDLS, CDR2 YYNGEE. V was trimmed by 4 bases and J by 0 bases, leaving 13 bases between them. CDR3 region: CASSPSEGLNTEAFF. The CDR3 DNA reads TGTGCCAGCAGCCCATCCGAAGGGCTGAACACTGAAGCTTTCTTT. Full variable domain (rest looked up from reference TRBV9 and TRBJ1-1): DSGVTQTPKHLITATGQRVTLRCSPRSGDLSVYWYQQSLDQGLQFLIQYYNGEERAKGNILERFSAQQFPDLHSELNLSSLELGDSALYFCASSPSEGLNTEAFFGQGTRLTVV.

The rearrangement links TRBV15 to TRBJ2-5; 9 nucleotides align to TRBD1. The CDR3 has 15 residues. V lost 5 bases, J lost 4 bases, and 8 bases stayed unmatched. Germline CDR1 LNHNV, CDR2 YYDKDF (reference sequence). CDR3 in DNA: TGTGCCACCAGCGGACAGGGGAGTTTAGGAGAGACCCAGTACTTC. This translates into CATSGQGSLGETQYF.

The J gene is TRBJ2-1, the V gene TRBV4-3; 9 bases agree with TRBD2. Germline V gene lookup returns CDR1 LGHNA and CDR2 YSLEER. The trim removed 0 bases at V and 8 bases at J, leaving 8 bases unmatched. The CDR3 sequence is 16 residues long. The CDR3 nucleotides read TGCGCCAGCAGCCAAGATTGGAGCGGGGGGCGGGATGAGCAGTTCTTC. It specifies CASSQDWSGGRDEQFF.

CDR3 nucleotide sequence: TGCAGCGTCTGGGACGGCCTCTACGAGCAGTACTTC. This encodes CSVWDGLYEQYF. The chain carries TRBV29-1 and TRBJ2-7; either TRBD1 or TRBD2 may fit D (5 bases each). Germline-derived CDR1 and CDR2 are SQVTM and ANQGSEA. The CDR3 length is 12 residues. Trimming cost V 6 bases and J 3 bases, with 12 bases left between them.

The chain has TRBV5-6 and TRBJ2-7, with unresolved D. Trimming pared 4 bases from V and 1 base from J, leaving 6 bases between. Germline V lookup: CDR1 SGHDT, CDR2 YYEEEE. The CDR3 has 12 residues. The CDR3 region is CASSPGSYEQYF. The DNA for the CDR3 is TGTGCCAGCAGCCCTGGGTCCTACGAGCAGTACTTC. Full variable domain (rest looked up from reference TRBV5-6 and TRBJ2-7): DAGVTQSPTHLIKTRGQQVTLRCSPKSGHDTVSWYQQALGQGPQFIFQYYEEEERQRGNFPDRFSGHQFPNYSSELNVNALLLGDSALYLCASSPGSYEQYFGPGTRLTVT.

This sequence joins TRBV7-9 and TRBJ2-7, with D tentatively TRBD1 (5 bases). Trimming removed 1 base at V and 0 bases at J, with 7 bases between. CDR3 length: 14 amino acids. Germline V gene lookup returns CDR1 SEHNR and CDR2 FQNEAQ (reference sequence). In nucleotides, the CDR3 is TGTGCCAGCAGCTTAGAGGGGTCCTCCTACGAGCAGTACTTC. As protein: CASSLEGSSYEQYF.

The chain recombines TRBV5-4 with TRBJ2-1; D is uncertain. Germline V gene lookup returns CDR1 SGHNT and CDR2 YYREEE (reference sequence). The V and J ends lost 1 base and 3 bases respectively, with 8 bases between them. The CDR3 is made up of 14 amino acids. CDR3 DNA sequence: TGTGCCAGCAGCTTGTTCCCCGGCTACAATGAGCAGTTCTTC. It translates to CASSLFPGYNEQFF.

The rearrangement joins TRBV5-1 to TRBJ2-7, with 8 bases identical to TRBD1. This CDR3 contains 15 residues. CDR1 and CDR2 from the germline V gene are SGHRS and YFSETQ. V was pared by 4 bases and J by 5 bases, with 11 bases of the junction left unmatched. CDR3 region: CASSRSGTGWDEQYF. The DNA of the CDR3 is TGCGCCAGCAGCAGATCCGGGACAGGCTGGGACGAGCAGTACTTC.

CDR3 residues: CASSGFRDSTDTQYF. As DNA, the CDR3 is TGTGCCAGCAGTGGGTTCCGGGACAGCACAGATACGCAGTATTTT. The rearrangement uses TRBV25-1 and TRBJ2-3, with D perhaps given as TRBD1 or TRBD2 (5 bases each). The CDR3 sequence is 15 residues long. V gave up 4 bases and J gave up 0 bases, with 11 bases separating them. From germline, CDR1 is MGHDK and CDR2 SYGVNS.

CDR3 protein: CASSLSGTASWGTEAFF. Written as DNA, the CDR3 is TGTGCCAGCAGCTTATCTGGGACAGCCTCCTGGGGGACTGAAGCTTTCTTT. The chain uses TRBV7-9 and TRBJ1-1; 7 positions match TRBD1. V trimming: 2 bases; J trimming: 5 bases; junction bases outside the gene matches: 14. CDR3 size: 17 residues. Germline V lookup: CDR1 SEHNR, CDR2 FQNEAQ (reference sequence). The entire variable domain, with the rest obtained from reference TRBV7-9 and TRBJ1-1, is as follows: DTGVSQNPRHKITKRGQNVTFRCDPISEHNRLYWYRQTLGQGPEFLTYFQNEAQLEKSRLLSDRFSAERPKGSFSTLEIQRTEQGDSAMYLCASSLSGTASWGTEAFFGQGTRLTVV.

In DNA, the CDR3 is TGTGCCAGTAGGACAAATATGAACACTGAAGCTTTCTTT. Translated, it gives CASRTNMNTEAFF. This sequence joins TRBV19 and TRBJ1-1, with no clear D. V gave up 6 bases and J gave up 0 bases, with 8 bases separating them. CDR3 size: 13 residues. Looked up from germline, CDR1 is LNHDA and CDR2 is SQIVND (reference sequence).

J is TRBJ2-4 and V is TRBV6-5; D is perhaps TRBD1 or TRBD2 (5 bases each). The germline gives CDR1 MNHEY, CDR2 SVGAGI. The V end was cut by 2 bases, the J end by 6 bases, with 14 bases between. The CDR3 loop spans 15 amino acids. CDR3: CASSYGVGAGNIQYF. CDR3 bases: TGTGCCAGCAGTTACGGTGTTGGGGCGGGAAACATTCAGTACTTC.

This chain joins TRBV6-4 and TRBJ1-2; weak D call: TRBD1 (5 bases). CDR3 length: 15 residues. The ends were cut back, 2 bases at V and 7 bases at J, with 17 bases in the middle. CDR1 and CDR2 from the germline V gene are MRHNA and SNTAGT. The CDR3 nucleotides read TGTGCCAGCAGTGACCACGGGACGGAGGTTGGTGGCTACACCTTC. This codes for CASSDHGTEVGGYTF.